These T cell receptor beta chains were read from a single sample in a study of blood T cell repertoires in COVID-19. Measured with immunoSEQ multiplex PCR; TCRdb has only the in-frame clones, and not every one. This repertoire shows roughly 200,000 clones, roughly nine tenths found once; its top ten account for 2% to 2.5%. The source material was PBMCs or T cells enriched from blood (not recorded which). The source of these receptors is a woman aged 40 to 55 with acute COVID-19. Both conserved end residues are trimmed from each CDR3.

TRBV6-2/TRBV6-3	ASSRPESYPSDEQY
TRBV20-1	SASWQAPPYEQY
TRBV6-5	ASSRDRSSNQPQH
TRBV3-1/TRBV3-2	ASSPTPGTRGAETQY
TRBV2	ASSEASGSETQY
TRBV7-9	ASSPLFSGANVLT
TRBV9	ASSVGAVSYEQY
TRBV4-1	ASSPTGESNYGYT
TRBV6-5	ASNRGAMNTEAF
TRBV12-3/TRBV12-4	ASSIQGFEQF
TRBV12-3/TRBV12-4	ASSLEEGQKLF
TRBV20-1	SASWGEETQY
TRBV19	ASRSQASGLYEQY
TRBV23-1	ASSQNRGSDAGELF
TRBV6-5	ATSKGGYGYT
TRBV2	ASSGKAGGPYEQY
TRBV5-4	ASSLELTRTGELF
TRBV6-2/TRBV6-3	ASSELTGGAFGYGYT
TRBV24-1	ATSSGRGPYNEQF
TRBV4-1	ASSPNLGQFNYGYT
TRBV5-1	ASSAGVDTQY
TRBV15	ATSRELGRTYEQY
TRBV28	ASSWGQRGPGETQY
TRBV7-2	ASSTRQGRKSPLH
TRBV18	ASSPRTGGETQY
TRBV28	ASSPAGTGYSYYGYT
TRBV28	ASSLSGEGSAVRGYT
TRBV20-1	SASLWEDSYEQY
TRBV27	ASSFSRGNTEAF
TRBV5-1	ASSLDGGGMSTEAF
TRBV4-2	ASSKEGGPAF
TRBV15	ATSREAGSLYNEQF
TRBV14	ASSAGTGVSYEQY
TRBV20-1	SVRTLYEQY
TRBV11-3	ASSQAGTSGAYNEQF
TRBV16	ASSQSGGSSYNEQF
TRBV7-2	ASSPDREQPQH
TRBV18	ASSRTSQETQY
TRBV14	ASSQGVNGGYEF
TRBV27	ASRRSGTGDQPQH
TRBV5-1	ASSSWTGTTGELF
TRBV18	ASSPGLAGDTQY
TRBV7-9	ANELMTGQGSDTIY
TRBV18	ASSPVRGRGEQY
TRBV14	ASSNIAGGTDTQY
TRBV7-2	ASSLDGYDSPLH
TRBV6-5	ASSYGQGLH
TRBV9	ASSSHDRSLSGNTIY
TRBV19	ASSLPGFGEKLF
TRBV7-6	ASSAGQLQETQY
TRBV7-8	ASSLVGGRGGNSPLH